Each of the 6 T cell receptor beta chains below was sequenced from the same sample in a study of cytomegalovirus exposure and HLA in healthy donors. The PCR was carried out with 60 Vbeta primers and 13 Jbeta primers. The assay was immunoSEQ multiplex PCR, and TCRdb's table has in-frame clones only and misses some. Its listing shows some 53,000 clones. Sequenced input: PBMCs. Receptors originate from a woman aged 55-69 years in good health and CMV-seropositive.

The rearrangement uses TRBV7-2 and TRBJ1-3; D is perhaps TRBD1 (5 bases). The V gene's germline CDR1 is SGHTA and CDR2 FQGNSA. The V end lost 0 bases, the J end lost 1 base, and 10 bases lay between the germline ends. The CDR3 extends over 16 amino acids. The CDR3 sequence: CASSLALSGSGNTIYF. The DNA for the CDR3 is TGTGCCAGCAGCTTAGCACTCTCAGGGTCTGGAAACACCATATATTTT.

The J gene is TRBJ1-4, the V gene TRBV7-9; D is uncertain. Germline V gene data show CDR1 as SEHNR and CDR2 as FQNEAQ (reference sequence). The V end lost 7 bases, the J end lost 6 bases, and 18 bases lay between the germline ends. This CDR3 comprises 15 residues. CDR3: CASNDGRHLDEKLFF. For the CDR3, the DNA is TGTGCCAGCAACGACGGGAGGCACCTGGATGAAAAACTGTTTTTT.

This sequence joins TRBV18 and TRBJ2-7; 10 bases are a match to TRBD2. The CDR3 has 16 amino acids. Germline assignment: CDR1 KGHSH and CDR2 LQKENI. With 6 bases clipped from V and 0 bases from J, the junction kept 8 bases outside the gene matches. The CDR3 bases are TGTGCCAGCTCCCCCTCTAGCGGGGGCCTCTCCTACGAGCAGTACTTC. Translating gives CASSPSSGGLSYEQYF.

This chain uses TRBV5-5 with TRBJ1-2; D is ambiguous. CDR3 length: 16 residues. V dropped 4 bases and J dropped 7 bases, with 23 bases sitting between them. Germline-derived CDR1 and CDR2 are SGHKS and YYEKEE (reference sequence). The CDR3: CASSLTPGTKSPGYTF. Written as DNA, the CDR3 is TGTGCCAGCAGCCTTACGCCGGGAACGAAATCGCCTGGCTACACCTTC.

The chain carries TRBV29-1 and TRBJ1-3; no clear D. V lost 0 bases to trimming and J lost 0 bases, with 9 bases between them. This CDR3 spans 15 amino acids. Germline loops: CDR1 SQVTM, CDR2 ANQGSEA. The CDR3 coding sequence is TGCAGCGTTGAAGATGGAGTCTTCTCTGGAAACACCATATATTTT. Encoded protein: CSVEDGVFSGNTIYF.

The CDR3 DNA reads TGCGCCAGCAGCCAAGAGGGCAGGGTGTCAGATACGCAGTATTTT. It encodes CASSQEGRVSDTQYF. This sequence joins TRBV4-3 and TRBJ2-3; weak D call: TRBD1 (5 bases). CDR3 length: 15 residues. Germline V gene lookup returns CDR1 LGHNA and CDR2 YSLEER. With 0 bases removed from V and 4 bases from J, the gap between germline ends came to 11 bases.